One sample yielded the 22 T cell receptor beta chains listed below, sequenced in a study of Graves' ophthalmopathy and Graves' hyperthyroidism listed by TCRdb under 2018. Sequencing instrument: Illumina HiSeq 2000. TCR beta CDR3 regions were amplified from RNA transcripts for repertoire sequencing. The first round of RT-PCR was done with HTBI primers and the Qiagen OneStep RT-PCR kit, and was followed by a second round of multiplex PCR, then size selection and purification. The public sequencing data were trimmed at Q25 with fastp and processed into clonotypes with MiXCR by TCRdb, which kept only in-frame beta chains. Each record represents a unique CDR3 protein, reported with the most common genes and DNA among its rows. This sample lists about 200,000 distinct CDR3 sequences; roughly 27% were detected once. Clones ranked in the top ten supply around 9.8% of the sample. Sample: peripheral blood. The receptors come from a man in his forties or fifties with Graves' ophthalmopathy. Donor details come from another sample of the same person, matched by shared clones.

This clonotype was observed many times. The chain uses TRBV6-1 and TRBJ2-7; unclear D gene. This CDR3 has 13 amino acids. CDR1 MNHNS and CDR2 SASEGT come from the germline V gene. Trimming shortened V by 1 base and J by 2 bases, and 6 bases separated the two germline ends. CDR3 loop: CASSEGDPYEQYF. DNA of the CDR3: TGTGCCAGCAGTGAAGGCGATCCCTACGAGCAGTACTTC.

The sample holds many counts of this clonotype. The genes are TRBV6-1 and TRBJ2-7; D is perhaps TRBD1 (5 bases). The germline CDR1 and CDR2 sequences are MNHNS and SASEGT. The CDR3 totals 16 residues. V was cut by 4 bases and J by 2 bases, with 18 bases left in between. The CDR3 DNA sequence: TGTGCCAGCAGTGCCTCCCCAGGGTACGGGCCCTACGAGCAGTACTTC. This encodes CASSASPGYGPYEQYF.

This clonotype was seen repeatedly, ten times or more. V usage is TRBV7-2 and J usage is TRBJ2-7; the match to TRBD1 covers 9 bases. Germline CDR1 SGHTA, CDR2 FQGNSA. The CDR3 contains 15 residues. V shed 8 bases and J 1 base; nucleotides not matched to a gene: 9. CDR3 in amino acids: CASGRDRAGSYEQYF. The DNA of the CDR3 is TGTGCCAGCGGAAGGGACAGGGCAGGGTCCTACGAGCAGTACTTC.

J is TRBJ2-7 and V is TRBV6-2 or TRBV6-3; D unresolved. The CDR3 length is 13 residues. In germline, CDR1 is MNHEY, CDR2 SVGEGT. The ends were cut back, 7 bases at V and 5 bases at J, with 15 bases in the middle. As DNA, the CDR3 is TGTGCCAGCAATGACGCCCGTCGTGACGAGCAGTACTTC. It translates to CASNDARRDEQYF.

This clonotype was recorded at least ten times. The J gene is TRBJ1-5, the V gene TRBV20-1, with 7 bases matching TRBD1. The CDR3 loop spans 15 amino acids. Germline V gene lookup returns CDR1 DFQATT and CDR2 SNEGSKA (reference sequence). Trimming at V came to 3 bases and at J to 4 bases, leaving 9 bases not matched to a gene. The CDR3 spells CSARIDRVWNQPQHF. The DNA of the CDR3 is TGCAGTGCTAGGATCGACAGGGTGTGGAATCAGCCCCAGCATTTT.

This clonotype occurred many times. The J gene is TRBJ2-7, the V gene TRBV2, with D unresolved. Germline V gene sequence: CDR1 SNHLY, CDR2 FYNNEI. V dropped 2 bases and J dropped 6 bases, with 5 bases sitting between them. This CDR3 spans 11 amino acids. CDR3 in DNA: TGTGCCAGCAGTGAAAGGGTCGAGCAGTACTTC. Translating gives CASSERVEQYF.

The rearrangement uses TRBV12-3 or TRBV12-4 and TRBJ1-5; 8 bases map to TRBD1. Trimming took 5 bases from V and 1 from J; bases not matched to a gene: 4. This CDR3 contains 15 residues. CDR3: CASSRTGRSNQPQHF. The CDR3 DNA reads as TGTGCCAGCAGTCGGACAGGGAGGAGCAATCAGCCCCAGCATTTT.

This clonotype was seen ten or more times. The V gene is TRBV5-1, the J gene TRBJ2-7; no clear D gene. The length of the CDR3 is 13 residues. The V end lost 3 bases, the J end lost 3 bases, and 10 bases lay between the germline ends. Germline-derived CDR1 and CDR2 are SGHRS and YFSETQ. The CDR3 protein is CASSSRPNYEQYF. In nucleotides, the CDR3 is TGCGCCAGCAGCTCCCGGCCTAACTACGAGCAGTACTTC.

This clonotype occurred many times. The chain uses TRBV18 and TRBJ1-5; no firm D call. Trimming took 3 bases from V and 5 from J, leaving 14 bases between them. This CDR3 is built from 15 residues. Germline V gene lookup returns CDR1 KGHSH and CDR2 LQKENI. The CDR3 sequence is CASSPRSAEDQPQHF. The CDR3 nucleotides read TGTGCCAGCTCACCCAGGTCCGCCGAGGATCAGCCCCAGCATTTT.

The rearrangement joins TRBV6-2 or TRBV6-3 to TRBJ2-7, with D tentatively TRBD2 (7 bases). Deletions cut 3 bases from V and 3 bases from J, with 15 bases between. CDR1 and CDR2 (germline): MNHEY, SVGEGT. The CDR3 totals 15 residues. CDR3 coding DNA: TGTGCCAGCAGTTATACGGGGGGCAGCTTCTACGAGCAGTACTTC. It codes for CASSYTGGSFYEQYF.

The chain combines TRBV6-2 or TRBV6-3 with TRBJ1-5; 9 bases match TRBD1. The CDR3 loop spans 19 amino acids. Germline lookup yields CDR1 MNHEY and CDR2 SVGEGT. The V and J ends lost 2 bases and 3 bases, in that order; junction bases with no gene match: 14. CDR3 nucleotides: TGTGCCAGCAGTTACCCACCGGGACAGGGCTCTAGAGTCAATCAGCCCCAGCATTTT. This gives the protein CASSYPPGQGSRVNQPQHF.

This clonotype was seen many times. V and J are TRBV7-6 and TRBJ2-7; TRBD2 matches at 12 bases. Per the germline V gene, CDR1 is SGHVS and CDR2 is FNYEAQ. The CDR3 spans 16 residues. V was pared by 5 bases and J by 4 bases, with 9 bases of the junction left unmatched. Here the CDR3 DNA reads TGTGCCAGCAGCCCAGAGACTAGCGGGAGTTCATACGAGCAGTACTTC. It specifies CASSPETSGSSYEQYF.

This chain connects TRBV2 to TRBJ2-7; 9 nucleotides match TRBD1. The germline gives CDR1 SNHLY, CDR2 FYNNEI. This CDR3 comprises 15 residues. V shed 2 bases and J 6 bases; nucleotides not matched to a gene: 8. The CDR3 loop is CASSETGQGLLEQYF. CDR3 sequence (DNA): TGTGCCAGCAGTGAAACGGGACAGGGTTTACTCGAGCAGTACTTC.

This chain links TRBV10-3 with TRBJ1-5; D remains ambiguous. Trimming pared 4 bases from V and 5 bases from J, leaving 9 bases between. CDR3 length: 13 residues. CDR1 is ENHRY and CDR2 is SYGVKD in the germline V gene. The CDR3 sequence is CAISGDGYQPQHF. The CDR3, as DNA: TGTGCCATCAGTGGGGATGGGTATCAGCCCCAGCATTTT.

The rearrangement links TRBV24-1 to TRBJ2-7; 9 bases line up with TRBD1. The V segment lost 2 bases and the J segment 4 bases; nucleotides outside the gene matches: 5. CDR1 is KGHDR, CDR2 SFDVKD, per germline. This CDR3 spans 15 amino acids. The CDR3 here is CATSDSGTGRYEQYF. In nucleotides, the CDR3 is TGTGCCACCAGTGATTCCGGGACAGGGAGGTACGAGCAGTACTTC.

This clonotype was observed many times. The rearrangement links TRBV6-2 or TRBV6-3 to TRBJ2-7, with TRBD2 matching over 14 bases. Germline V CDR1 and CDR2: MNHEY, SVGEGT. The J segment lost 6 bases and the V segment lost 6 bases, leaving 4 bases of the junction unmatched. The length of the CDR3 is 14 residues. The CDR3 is CASRPGTSGSEQYF. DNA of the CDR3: TGTGCCAGCAGACCCGGGACTAGCGGGAGCGAGCAGTACTTC.

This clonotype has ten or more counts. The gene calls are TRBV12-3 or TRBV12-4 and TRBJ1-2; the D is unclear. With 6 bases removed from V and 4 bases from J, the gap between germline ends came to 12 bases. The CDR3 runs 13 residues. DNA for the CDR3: TGTGCCAGCAGGCAGACGATGACCTATGGCTACACCTTC. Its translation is CASRQTMTYGYTF.

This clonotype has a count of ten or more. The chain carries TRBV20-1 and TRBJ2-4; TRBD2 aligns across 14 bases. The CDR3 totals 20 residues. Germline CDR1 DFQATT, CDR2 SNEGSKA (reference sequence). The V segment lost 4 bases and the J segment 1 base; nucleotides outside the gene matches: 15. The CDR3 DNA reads TGCAGTGCTACAAAAGGGAGGGGGACTAGCGGGAGAGGGGCCAAAAACATTCAGTACTTC. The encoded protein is CSATKGRGTSGRGAKNIQYF.

CDR3 amino acids: CASSLAQKETQYF. CDR3 in DNA: TGTGCCAGCAGCTTAGCACAGAAAGAGACCCAGTACTTC. The V and J genes are TRBV7-2 and TRBJ2-5; D gene unclear. V lost 0 bases, J lost 3 bases, and 5 bases lay in between. The CDR3 spans 13 residues. Per the germline V gene, CDR1 is SGHTA and CDR2 is FQGNSA.

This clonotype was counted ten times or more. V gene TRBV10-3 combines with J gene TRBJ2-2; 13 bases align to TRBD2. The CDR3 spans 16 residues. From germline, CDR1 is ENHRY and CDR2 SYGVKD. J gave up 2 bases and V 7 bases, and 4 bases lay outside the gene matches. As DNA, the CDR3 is TGTGCCATCATGAGGGGACTAGCGGGAAACACCGGGGAGCTGTTTTTT. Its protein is CAIMRGLAGNTGELFF.

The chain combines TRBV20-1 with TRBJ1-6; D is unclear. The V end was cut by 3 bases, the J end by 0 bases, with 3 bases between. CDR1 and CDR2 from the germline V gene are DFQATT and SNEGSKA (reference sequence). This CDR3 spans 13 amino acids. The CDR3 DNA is TGCAGTGCTAGGAGCTCCTATAATTCACCCCTCCACTTT. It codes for CSARSSYNSPLHF.

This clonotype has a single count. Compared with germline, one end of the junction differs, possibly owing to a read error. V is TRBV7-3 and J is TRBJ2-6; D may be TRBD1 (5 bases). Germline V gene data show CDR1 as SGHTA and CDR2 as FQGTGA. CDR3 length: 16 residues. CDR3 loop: CASSLTSGSGANVPTF. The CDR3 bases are TGTGCCAGCAGCTTAACTTCGGGTTCTGGGGCCAACGTCCCGACTTTC.